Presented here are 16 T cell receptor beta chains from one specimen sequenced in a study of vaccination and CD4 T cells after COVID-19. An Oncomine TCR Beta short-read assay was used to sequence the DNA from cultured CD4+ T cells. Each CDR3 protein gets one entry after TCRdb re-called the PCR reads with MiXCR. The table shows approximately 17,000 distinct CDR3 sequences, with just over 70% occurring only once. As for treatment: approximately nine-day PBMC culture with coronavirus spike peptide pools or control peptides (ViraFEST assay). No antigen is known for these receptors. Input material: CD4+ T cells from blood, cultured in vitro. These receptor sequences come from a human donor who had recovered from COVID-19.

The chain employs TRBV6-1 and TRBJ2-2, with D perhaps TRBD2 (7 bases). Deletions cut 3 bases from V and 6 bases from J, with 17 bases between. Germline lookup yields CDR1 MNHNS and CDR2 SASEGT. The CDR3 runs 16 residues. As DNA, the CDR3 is TGTGCCAGCAGTGACTGGCCAGGGGAGGGAGCCGGGGAGCTGTTTTTT. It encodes CASSDWPGEGAGELFF.

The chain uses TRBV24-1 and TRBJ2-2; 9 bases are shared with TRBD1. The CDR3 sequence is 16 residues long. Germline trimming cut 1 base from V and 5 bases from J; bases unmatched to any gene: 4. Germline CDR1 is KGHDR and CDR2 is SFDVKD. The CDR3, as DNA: TGTGCCACCAGTGATTTCAGACAGGGGGAGACCGGGGAGCTGTTTTTT. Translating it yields CATSDFRQGETGELFF.

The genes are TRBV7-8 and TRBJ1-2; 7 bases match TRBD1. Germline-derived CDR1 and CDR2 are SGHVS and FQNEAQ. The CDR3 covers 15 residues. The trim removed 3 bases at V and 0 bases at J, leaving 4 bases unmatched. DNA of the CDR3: TGTGCCAGCAGCTTTCAGGGACAGACTAACTATGGCTACACCTTC. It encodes CASSFQGQTNYGYTF.

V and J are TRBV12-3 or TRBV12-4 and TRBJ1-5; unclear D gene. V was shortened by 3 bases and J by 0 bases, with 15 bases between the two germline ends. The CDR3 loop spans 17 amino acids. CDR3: CASSFSRQVYSNQPQHF. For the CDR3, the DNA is TGTGCCAGCAGTTTTAGCCGTCAGGTTTATAGCAATCAGCCCCAGCATTTT.

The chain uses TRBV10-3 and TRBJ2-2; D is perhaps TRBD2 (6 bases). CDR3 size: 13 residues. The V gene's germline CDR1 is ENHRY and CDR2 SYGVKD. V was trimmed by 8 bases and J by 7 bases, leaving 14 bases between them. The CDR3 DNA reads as TGTGCCATCGACGCTAGCGTCGACGGGGAGCTGTTTTTT. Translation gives CAIDASVDGELFF.

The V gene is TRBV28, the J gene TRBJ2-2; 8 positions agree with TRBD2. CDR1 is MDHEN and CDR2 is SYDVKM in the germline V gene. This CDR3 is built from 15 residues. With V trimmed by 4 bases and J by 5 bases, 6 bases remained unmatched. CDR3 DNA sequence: TGTGCCAGCAGTTCAAAGCGGGGGTGGACCGGGGAGCTGTTTTTT. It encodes CASSSKRGWTGELFF.

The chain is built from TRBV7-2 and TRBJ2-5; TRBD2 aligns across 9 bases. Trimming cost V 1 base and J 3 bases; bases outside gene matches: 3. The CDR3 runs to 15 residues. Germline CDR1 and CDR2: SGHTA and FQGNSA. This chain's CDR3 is CASSLVSSGKETQYF. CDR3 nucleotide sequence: TGTGCCAGCAGCTTAGTGTCTAGCGGGAAAGAGACCCAGTACTTC.

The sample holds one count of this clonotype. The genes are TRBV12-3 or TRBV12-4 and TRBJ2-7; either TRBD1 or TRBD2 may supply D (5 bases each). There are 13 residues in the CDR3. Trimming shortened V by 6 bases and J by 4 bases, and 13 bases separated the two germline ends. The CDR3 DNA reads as TGTGCCAGCAGATCCGGGACCCCTTACGAGCAGTACTTC. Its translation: CASRSGTPYEQYF.

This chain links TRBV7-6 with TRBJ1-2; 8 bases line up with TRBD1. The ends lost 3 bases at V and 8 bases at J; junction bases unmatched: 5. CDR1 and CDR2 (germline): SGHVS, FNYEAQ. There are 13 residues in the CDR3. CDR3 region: CASSLGQDGGYTF. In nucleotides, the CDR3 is TGTGCCAGCAGCTTGGGACAGGATGGGGGCTACACCTTC.

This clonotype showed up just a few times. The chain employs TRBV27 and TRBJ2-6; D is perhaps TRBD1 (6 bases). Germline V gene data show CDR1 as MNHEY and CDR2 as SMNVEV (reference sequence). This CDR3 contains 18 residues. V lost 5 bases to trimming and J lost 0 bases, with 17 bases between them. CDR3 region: CASSESLGAYSGANVLTF. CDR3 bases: TGTGCCAGCAGTGAAAGCCTGGGGGCGTACTCTGGGGCCAACGTCCTGACTTTC.

CDR3 sequence: CASSPGLEANEQFF. For the CDR3, the DNA is TGTGCCAGCAGCCCGGGTCTCGAGGCCAATGAGCAGTTCTTC. This rearrangement joins TRBV6-4 to TRBJ2-1; no clear D. The CDR3 sequence is 14 residues long. Trimming left V 6 bases short and J 6 bases short, with 15 bases between. The germline V gene has CDR1 MRHNA and CDR2 SNTAGT.

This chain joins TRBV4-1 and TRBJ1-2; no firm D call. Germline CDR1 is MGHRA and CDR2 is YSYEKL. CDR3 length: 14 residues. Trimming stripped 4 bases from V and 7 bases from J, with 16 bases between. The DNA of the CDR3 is TGCGCCAGCAGCCGACCCGGGAGTAGTAGTGGCTACACCTTC. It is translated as CASSRPGSSSGYTF.

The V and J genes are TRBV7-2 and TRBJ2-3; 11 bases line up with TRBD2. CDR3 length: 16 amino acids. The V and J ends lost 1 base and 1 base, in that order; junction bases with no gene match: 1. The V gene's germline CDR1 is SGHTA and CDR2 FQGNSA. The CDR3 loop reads CASSLGGLAGTDTQYF. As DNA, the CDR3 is TGTGCCAGCAGCTTAGGGGGACTAGCGGGCACAGATACGCAGTATTTT.

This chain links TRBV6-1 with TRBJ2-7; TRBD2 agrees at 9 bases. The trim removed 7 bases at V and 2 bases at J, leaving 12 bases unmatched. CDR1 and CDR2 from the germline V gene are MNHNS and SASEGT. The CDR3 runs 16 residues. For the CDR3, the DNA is TGTGCCAGCACTACGCGGGGGGGTGGTGTCCCCTACGAGCAGTACTTC. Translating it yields CASTTRGGGVPYEQYF.

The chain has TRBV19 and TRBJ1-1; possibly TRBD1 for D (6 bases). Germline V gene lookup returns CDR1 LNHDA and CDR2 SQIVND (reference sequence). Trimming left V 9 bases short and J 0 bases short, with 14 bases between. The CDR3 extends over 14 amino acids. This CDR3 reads CASTRTDMNTEAFF. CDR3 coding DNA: TGTGCCAGCACTAGGACAGATATGAACACTGAAGCTTTCTTT.

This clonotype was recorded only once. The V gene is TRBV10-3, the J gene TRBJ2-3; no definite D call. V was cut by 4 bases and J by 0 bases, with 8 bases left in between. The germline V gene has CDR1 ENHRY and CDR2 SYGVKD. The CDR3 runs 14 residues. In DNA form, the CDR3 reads TGTGCCATCAGTGTGGCGGCTAGCACAGATACGCAGTATTTT. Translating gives CAISVAASTDTQYF.